Following are 22 T cell receptor beta chains from one sample sequenced in a study of blood T cells in healthy people across ages. A second about 7 to 11 cycle PCR used barcoded and J-beta primers. TCRdb independently ran MiXCR on the 5' RACE reads; one entry per CDR3 protein. The sample contains some 670,000 distinct CDR3 sequences, over 40% of which appear only once. The sequenced sample was blood. These receptors originate from a woman older than 75 in good health.

The chain is built from TRBV20-1 and TRBJ2-7, with TRBD1 matching 10 bases. The CDR3 spans 16 residues. CDR1 and CDR2 (germline): DFQATT, SNEGSKA (reference sequence). V dropped 5 bases and J dropped 4; count of bases not matched to a gene: 14. In DNA form, the CDR3 reads TGCAGTGCTGTCGGATTTGGACAGGGGGGTTCTTACGAGCAGTACTTC. Its translation is CSAVGFGQGGSYEQYF.

Notes on this clonotype: A much more abundant neighbour one base away suggests this may be a read error. The chain has TRBV18 and TRBJ2-3; D not resolved. The CDR3 runs to 13 residues. From germline, CDR1 is KGHSH and CDR2 LQKENI. The CDR3 coding sequence is TGTGCCGGCTCACCATTTGGTGTCGATACGCAGTATTTT. This translates into CAGSPFGVDTQYF.

The chain links TRBV18 to TRBJ1-5, with 7 nucleotides matching TRBD1. The V gene's germline CDR1 is KGHSH and CDR2 LQKENI. CDR3 size: 15 residues. V shed 6 bases and J 2 bases; nucleotides not matched to a gene: 7. The CDR3 sequence is CASSPTGLGNQPQHF. CDR3 coding DNA: TGTGCCAGCTCCCCGACAGGGTTAGGCAATCAGCCCCAGCATTTT.

This clonotype has a handful of counts. The chain employs TRBV6-5 and TRBJ1-2; 7 bases match TRBD1. Per germline, CDR1 MNHEY and CDR2 SVGAGI. The J segment lost 1 base and the V segment lost 10 bases, leaving 9 bases of the junction unmatched. CDR3 length equals 14 residues. The CDR3 DNA reads as TGTGCCACAGGGACAGCACTCTTTAACTATGGCTACACCTTC. As protein: CATGTALFNYGYTF.

The chain couples TRBV5-5 to TRBJ2-4; D gene ambiguous. The J call may not be correct, given that the DNA end is closer to TRBJ2-7. Germline V CDR1 and CDR2: SGHKS, YYEKEE (reference sequence). The CDR3 has 12 residues. For the CDR3, the DNA is TGTGCCAGCAGCTCCCTACAATACGAGCAGTACTTC. It codes for CASSSLQYEQYF.

The CDR3 DNA sequence: TGTGCCAGCAGTCCCCCTCGCTCCAAGCAGTTCTTC. It encodes CASSPPRSKQFF. V and J are TRBV7-2 and TRBJ2-1; D remains ambiguous. In germline, CDR1 is SGHTA, CDR2 FQGNSA. The CDR3 spans 12 residues. Trimming cost V 6 bases and J 11 bases, with 14 bases left between them.

The genes are TRBV28 and TRBJ2-7; 7 bases are a match to TRBD2. The CDR3 runs 11 residues. Germline assignment: CDR1 MDHEN and CDR2 SYDVKM. The CDR3 nucleotides read TGTTCGTACGGGGGGATCTACGAGCAGTACTTC. Its translation: CSYGGIYEQYF.

The chain links TRBV7-2 to TRBJ2-4; 7 nucleotides agree with TRBD2. The CDR3 loop spans 15 amino acids. Per the germline V gene, CDR1 is SGHTA and CDR2 is FQGNSA. The ends lost 1 base at V and 4 bases at J; junction bases unmatched: 4. The CDR3 coding sequence is TGTGCCAGCAGCTTAGAGATGGGGGGGAAAAACATTCAGTACTTC. This encodes CASSLEMGGKNIQYF.

The V and J genes are TRBV29-1 and TRBJ2-1; D gene uncertain. Trimming removed 4 bases from V and 0 bases from J, with 10 bases in between. The CDR3 is 14 residues long. Germline V gene lookup returns CDR1 SQVTM and CDR2 ANQGSEA. This CDR3 reads CSVVHRRSYNEQFF. The CDR3 region has the DNA TGCAGCGTTGTACACCGACGCTCCTACAATGAGCAGTTCTTC.

This clonotype was counted only a few times. V gene TRBV6-6 combines with J gene TRBJ2-7; 7 positions agree with TRBD1. The CDR3 has 12 residues. Germline V gene lookup returns CDR1 MNHNY and CDR2 SVGAGI (reference sequence). V shed 6 bases, J shed 6 bases, and the junction held 5 bases outside the gene matches. CDR3 DNA: TGTGCCAGCAGCCCAAGGACAGGCGAGCAGTACTTC. Protein product: CASSPRTGEQYF.

This clonotype has only a few counts. The chain links TRBV12-3 or TRBV12-4 to TRBJ1-1; possibly TRBD1 for D (5 bases). V gave up 4 bases and J gave up 11 bases, with 11 bases separating them. The CDR3 runs 11 residues. The CDR3 DNA sequence: TGTGCCAGCAGTTCCGGGGGGTGGGCTTTCTTT. It is translated as CASSSGGWAFF.

J is TRBJ2-1 and V is TRBV7-2; 9 bases fit TRBD1. The CDR3 consists of 17 residues. The V segment lost 1 base and the J segment 6 bases; nucleotides outside the gene matches: 10. Per the germline V gene, CDR1 is SGHTA and CDR2 is FQGNSA. The CDR3 is CASSLGQGQGPLNEQFF. The CDR3 DNA reads TGTGCCAGCAGCTTAGGTCAAGGACAGGGGCCCCTCAATGAGCAGTTCTTC.

The CDR3 spells CASSGEGLETQYF. CDR3 DNA sequence: TGTGCCAGCAGCGGAGAGGGACTAGAGACCCAGTACTTC. V is TRBV9 and J is TRBJ2-4, with D possibly TRBD2 on 6 matching bases. Matching the DNA end better, TRBJ2-5 makes the J call doubtful. Germline CDR1 and CDR2: SGDLS and YYNGEE. The CDR3 has 13 amino acids.

This chain links TRBV29-1 with TRBJ2-1, with a weak D call TRBD1 (6 bases). Trimming shortened V by 7 bases and J by 9 bases, and 16 bases separated the two germline ends. Germline values: CDR1 SQVTM, CDR2 ANQGSEA. The CDR3 extends over 12 amino acids. In DNA form, the CDR3 reads TGCAGCGCGCGAGGGGGAAGGGCTGAGCAGTTCTTC. It encodes CSARGGRAEQFF.

V usage is TRBV29-1 and J usage is TRBJ1-1, with a tentative D call TRBD1 (5 bases). From germline, CDR1 is SQVTM and CDR2 ANQGSEA. The CDR3 consists of 14 residues. V lost 4 bases, J lost 1 base, and 13 bases lay in between. The CDR3 loop is CSVVRRAANTEAFF. DNA for the CDR3: TGCAGCGTTGTCCGCAGGGCGGCGAACACTGAAGCTTTCTTT. Based on the CDR3 plus reference TRBV29-1 and TRBJ1-1, the full variable domain is SAVISQKPSRDICQRGTSLTIQCQVDSQVTMMFWYRQQPGQSLTLIATANQGSEATYESGFVIDKFPISRPNLTFSTLTVSNMSPEDSSIYLCSVVRRAANTEAFFGQGTRLTVV.

The CDR3 DNA follows: TGTGCCAGCAGCTTAATTCCCTCTGGCGGGATAAGTCGGTACAATGAGCAGTTCTTC. Its translation: CASSLIPSGGISRYNEQFF. The chain recombines TRBV7-6 with TRBJ2-1; D may be TRBD2 (6 bases). V gave up 2 bases and J gave up 4 bases, with 24 bases separating them. This CDR3 has 19 residues. Germline V gene sequence: CDR1 SGHVS, CDR2 FNYEAQ.

The J gene is TRBJ2-5, the V gene TRBV28; D may be TRBD1 (6 bases). V lost 3 bases, J lost 5 bases, and 13 bases lay in between. The germline V gene encodes CDR1 MDHEN and CDR2 SYDVKM. The CDR3 loop spans 14 amino acids. CDR3 DNA sequence: TGTGCCAGCAGTTTCAGACAGCAGGGGGAGACCCAGTACTTC. Encoded protein: CASSFRQQGETQYF.

This chain uses TRBV12-3 or TRBV12-4 with TRBJ2-7; D gene uncertain. This CDR3 region has 14 residues. The V and J ends lost 8 bases and 7 bases respectively, with 21 bases between them. The CDR3, as DNA: TGTGCCAGCGGGCTATCTGACCATCCTGGAGAGCAGTACTTC. Translated: CASGLSDHPGEQYF.

This clonotype showed up many times. V is TRBV29-1 and J is TRBJ2-3, with 8 bases lining up with TRBD2. V lost 2 bases and J lost 6; bases outside the gene matches: 7. The CDR3 totals 14 residues. The germline V gene encodes CDR1 SQVTM and CDR2 ANQGSEA. CDR3 in amino acids: CSVESQRGTDTQYF. In nucleotides, the CDR3 is TGCAGCGTTGAATCCCAGCGGGGGACGGATACGCAGTATTTT.

CDR3 bases: TGTGCCAGCAGTCCAGAACTAGCGGGAGAGGTCCGTTTGCAGTATTTT. Amino acid sequence: CASSPELAGEVRLQYF. The rearrangement joins TRBV28 to TRBJ2-3; TRBD2 matches 11 bases. V lost 5 bases, J lost 11 bases, and 15 bases stayed unmatched. The CDR3 spans 16 residues. Per germline, CDR1 MDHEN and CDR2 SYDVKM. Looking up the rest from reference TRBV28 and TRBJ2-3 gives the full variable domain: DVKVTQSSRYLVKRTGEKVFLECVQDMDHENMFWYRQDPGLGLRLIYFSYDVKMKEKGDIPEGYSVSREKKERFSLILESASTNQTSMYLCASSPELAGEVRLQYFGPGTRLTVL.

On this clonotype itself: A much larger clone lies a single base off, so this may be a read error. The V gene is TRBV29-1, the J gene TRBJ1-1; 7 bases align to TRBD1. V shed 6 bases, J shed 7 bases, and the junction held 14 bases outside the gene matches. The germline gives CDR1 SQVTM, CDR2 ANQGSEA. The CDR3 has 14 amino acids. The CDR3 reads CSVQRKGATYEAFF. The CDR3, as DNA: TGCAGCGTCCAAAGAAAGGGGGCAACGTATGAAGCTTTCTTT.

This clonotype was seen a handful of times. The J gene is TRBJ2-1, the V gene TRBV7-2; D gene unclear. The CDR3 sequence is 14 residues long. V gave up 3 bases and J gave up 0 bases, with 6 bases separating them. Germline-derived CDR1 and CDR2 are SGHTA and FQGNSA. Written as DNA, the CDR3 is TGTGCCAGCAGCTTCTATGGCTCCTACAATGAGCAGTTCTTC. Encoded protein: CASSFYGSYNEQFF.